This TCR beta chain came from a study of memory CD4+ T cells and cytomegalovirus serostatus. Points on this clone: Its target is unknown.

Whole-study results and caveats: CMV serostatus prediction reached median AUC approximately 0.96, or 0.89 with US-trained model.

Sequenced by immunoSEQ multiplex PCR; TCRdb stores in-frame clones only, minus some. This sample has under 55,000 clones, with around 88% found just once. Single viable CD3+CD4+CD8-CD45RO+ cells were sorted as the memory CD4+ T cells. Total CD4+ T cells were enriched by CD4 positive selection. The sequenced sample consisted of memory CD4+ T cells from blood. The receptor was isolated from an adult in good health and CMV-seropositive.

CDR3 loop: CAISERAYEQYF. The CDR3 DNA reads TGTGCCATCAGTGAGCGGGCCTACGAGCAGTACTTC. This sequence joins TRBV10-3 and TRBJ2-7; D gene uncertain. The CDR3 loop spans 12 amino acids. V lost 2 bases, J lost 2 bases, and 4 bases lay in between. The germline V gene encodes CDR1 ENHRY and CDR2 SYGVKD.